This passage covers 23 T cell receptor beta chains from one sample sequenced in a study of cytomegalovirus exposure and HLA in healthy donors. PCR involved 60 Vbeta and 13 Jbeta primers. The repertoire was sequenced with immunoSEQ multiplex PCR; TCRdb's copy has only in-frame clones and lacks some. This sample has over 150,000 clones, with about two thirds found just once. Sequenced sample: PBMCs. Receptors were obtained from a woman between 18 and 29 years old in good health and CMV-seropositive.

The rearrangement links TRBV6-5 to TRBJ1-3; no definite D call. V lost 5 bases and J 2 bases, leaving 4 bases between the germline ends. CDR3 size: 12 residues. CDR1 and CDR2 (germline): MNHEY, SVGAGI. The CDR3, as DNA: TGTGCCAGCAGTGACACTGGAAACACCATATATTTT. Amino acids: CASSDTGNTIYF.

On this clone itself: The junction does not match germline at one end; this may be a read error. In DNA form, the CDR3 reads TGTTCCAGCAGCAGGGGCAGCACAGATACGCAGTATTTT. It encodes CSSSRGSTDTQYF. The genes are TRBV7-9 and TRBJ2-3; a possible D gene is TRBD1 (6 bases). Germline CDR1 and CDR2: SEHNR and FQNEAQ (reference sequence). This CDR3 comprises 13 residues.

A single count supports this clone. V is TRBV7-6 and J is TRBJ2-7, with a weak D call TRBD2 (6 bases). The V end lost 4 bases, the J end lost 4 bases, and 14 bases lay between the germline ends. Germline values: CDR1 SGHVS, CDR2 FNYEAQ. The CDR3 has 14 amino acids. This CDR3 is CASSSRDSQYEQYF. CDR3 sequence (DNA): TGTGCCAGCAGCTCCCGGGACTCCCAATACGAGCAGTACTTC.

The rearrangement joins TRBV13 to TRBJ2-1; D is perhaps TRBD2 (6 bases). V shed 5 bases and J shed 8 bases, with 16 bases lying between them. Germline V CDR1 and CDR2: PRHDT, FYEKMQ (reference sequence). This CDR3 contains 14 residues. The CDR3 sequence: CASSPRTNFDEQFF. Here the CDR3 DNA reads TGTGCCAGCAGCCCACGGACTAATTTCGATGAGCAGTTCTTC.

This clone has only a few counts. The V and J genes are TRBV5-1 and TRBJ1-1; 8 nucleotides match TRBD1. Germline V gene sequence: CDR1 SGHRS, CDR2 YFSETQ. The CDR3 contains 15 residues. Unmatched junction bases numbered 5, after V lost 3 bases and J lost 1 base. The CDR3 DNA sequence: TGCGCCAGCAGCTCTAAGACAGGGGCGAACACTGAAGCTTTCTTT. It yields the protein CASSSKTGANTEAFF.

The chain has TRBV18 and TRBJ2-1; possibly TRBD2 for D (7 bases). Germline values: CDR1 KGHSH, CDR2 LQKENI. This CDR3 has 16 residues. The germline V and J ends were trimmed by 0 bases and 3 bases, with 12 bases remaining between them. The CDR3 nucleotides read TGTGCCAGCTCACCACCTACGGGGGGCCTCTACAATGAGCAGTTCTTC. It codes for CASSPPTGGLYNEQFF.

This chain links TRBV10-3 with TRBJ1-2; 9 nucleotides agree with TRBD1. The germline V gene has CDR1 ENHRY and CDR2 SYGVKD. This CDR3 spans 15 amino acids. V gave up 4 bases and J gave up 4 bases; unmatched junction bases: 7. CDR3 DNA: TGTGCCATCAGTGGATCGGGACAGGGTCTCTATGGCTACACCTTC. Its translation: CAISGSGQGLYGYTF.

This clone showed up just a few times. This sequence joins TRBV13 and TRBJ1-1; 7 positions agree with TRBD1. The CDR3 sequence is 16 residues long. Unmatched junction bases numbered 5, after V lost 0 bases and J lost 1 base. CDR1 is PRHDT, CDR2 FYEKMQ, per germline (reference sequence). The CDR3 loop is CASSLGPTGENTEAFF. CDR3 coding DNA: TGTGCCAGCAGCTTAGGCCCCACAGGGGAGAACACTGAAGCTTTCTTT.

This clone has only a few counts. V gene TRBV27 combines with J gene TRBJ2-7, with 10 bases fitting TRBD2. CDR3 length equals 15 residues. Germline CDR1 MNHEY, CDR2 SMNVEV (reference sequence). V was pared by 4 bases and J by 2 bases, with 5 bases of the junction left unmatched. This chain's CDR3 is CASSWGLAGAYEQYF. In nucleotides, the CDR3 is TGTGCCAGCAGTTGGGGCCTAGCGGGAGCCTACGAGCAGTACTTC.

V and J are TRBV27 and TRBJ2-7; 9 nucleotides match TRBD2. Germline V gives CDR1 MNHEY, CDR2 SMNVEV (reference sequence). With V trimmed by 5 bases and J by 2 bases, 7 bases remained unmatched. The CDR3 consists of 15 residues. CDR3 sequence reads: CASSPSGEETYEQYF. For the CDR3, the DNA is TGTGCCAGCAGTCCTAGCGGGGAGGAAACCTACGAGCAGTACTTC.

The chain combines TRBV6-5 with TRBJ1-1; tentatively, D is TRBD1 (6 bases). CDR1 is MNHEY and CDR2 is SVGAGI in the germline V gene. This CDR3 has 15 amino acids. The V end was cut by 0 bases, the J end by 4 bases, with 12 bases between. CDR3 nucleotide sequence: TGTGCCAGCAGTTACTCGGTAGGGGGAAGCACTGAAGCTTTCTTT. Translating it yields CASSYSVGGSTEAFF.

V gene TRBV27 combines with J gene TRBJ2-7, with 8 bases aligning to TRBD1. Germline CDR1 MNHEY, CDR2 SMNVEV (reference sequence). The CDR3 is 15 amino acids. V lost 2 bases, J lost 6 bases, and 9 bases stayed unmatched. The CDR3 sequence: CASSLSPTGVSEQYF. The CDR3 DNA is TGTGCCAGCAGTTTAAGTCCGACAGGGGTCTCCGAGCAGTACTTC.

This chain uses TRBV28 with TRBJ2-7, with D maybe TRBD1 (6 bases). Germline V gene sequence: CDR1 MDHEN, CDR2 SYDVKM. This CDR3 contains 14 residues. Deletions cut 3 bases from V and 1 base from J, with 10 bases between. This CDR3 is CASSFEGGSYEQYF. The CDR3 DNA is TGTGCCAGCAGTTTTGAAGGGGGATCCTACGAGCAGTACTTC.

V and J are TRBV19 and TRBJ2-4, with D possibly TRBD2 on 6 matching bases. The CDR3 runs to 14 residues. The V and J ends lost 8 bases and 3 bases respectively, with 14 bases between them. Germline lookup yields CDR1 LNHDA and CDR2 SQIVND (reference sequence). The CDR3 nucleotides are TGTGCCAGTTCCCCCGGGAGAGGCAAAAACATTCAGTACTTC. This encodes CASSPGRGKNIQYF.

This clone was recorded a few times. This chain connects TRBV10-2 to TRBJ2-7; 9 positions match TRBD2. V trimming: 8 bases; J trimming: 4 bases; junction bases outside the gene matches: 15. The CDR3 has 16 amino acids. CDR1 and CDR2 (germline): WSHSY, SAAADI. CDR3 nucleotides: TGCGCCAGCTCCACAAGCAAGGGGACTAGCTTTTACGAGCAGTACTTC. It yields the protein CASSTSKGTSFYEQYF.

There are a few counts of this clone. The rearrangement joins TRBV6-5 to TRBJ2-7; no reliable D call. CDR3 length: 14 residues. The V gene's germline CDR1 is MNHEY and CDR2 SVGAGI. V was cut by 3 bases and J by 1 base, with 10 bases left in between. CDR3 amino acids: CASSYGHQSYEQYF. The CDR3 DNA sequence: TGTGCCAGCAGTTATGGCCACCAATCCTACGAGCAGTACTTC.

This chain links TRBV7-2 with TRBJ2-5, with 12 bases identical to TRBD2. Trimming at V came to 2 bases and at J to 5 bases, leaving 6 bases not matched to a gene. Germline CDR1 SGHTA, CDR2 FQGNSA. There are 16 residues in the CDR3. Here the CDR3 DNA reads TGTGCCAGCAGCTTACCCCTAGCGGGGGGGCTGGAGACCCAGTACTTC. Translation: CASSLPLAGGLETQYF.

V is TRBV5-1 and J is TRBJ2-5; D possibly corresponds to TRBD2 (5 bases). Germline values: CDR1 SGHRS, CDR2 YFSETQ. The germline V and J ends were trimmed by 1 base and 5 bases, with 12 bases remaining between them. The CDR3 loop spans 14 amino acids. The CDR3 spells CASSLLLARETQYF. DNA of the CDR3: TGCGCCAGCAGCTTGCTGCTAGCTCGGGAGACCCAGTACTTC.

The chain has TRBV7-9 and TRBJ2-5, with 7 bases that match TRBD2. J lost 3 bases, V lost 1 base, and 8 bases had no gene match. The germline gives CDR1 SEHNR, CDR2 FQNEAQ (reference sequence). This CDR3 contains 16 residues. CDR3 residues: CASSLDPPSGEETQYF. CDR3 DNA sequence: TGTGCCAGCAGCTTAGATCCCCCCAGCGGGGAAGAGACCCAGTACTTC.

This clone was recorded a few times. The CDR3 DNA follows: TGTGCCAGCAGCTCCCGACAGGGTGGCACTGAAGCTTTCTTT. Translation: CASSSRQGGTEAFF. The chain combines TRBV7-2 with TRBJ1-1; TRBD1 aligns across 7 bases. The CDR3 is 14 amino acids. CDR1 and CDR2 from the germline V gene are SGHTA and FQGNSA. J lost 4 bases, V lost 4 bases, and 6 bases had no gene match.

The J gene is TRBJ1-5, the V gene TRBV7-9; 7 positions match TRBD1. The CDR3 extends over 14 amino acids. J gave up 12 bases and V 4 bases, and 12 bases lay outside the gene matches. The germline V gene has CDR1 SEHNR and CDR2 FQNEAQ (reference sequence). The CDR3 reads CASSSGTADPHQHF. CDR3 nucleotides: TGTGCCAGCAGCTCCGGGACAGCAGATCCCCACCAGCATTTT.

This CDR3 is CASSTLTSPGRGEQFF. The CDR3 DNA reads as TGTGCCAGTAGTACACTGACTAGCCCTGGAAGGGGTGAGCAGTTCTTC. This chain joins TRBV19 and TRBJ2-1, with 7 bases identical to TRBD2. V lost 4 bases, J lost 9 bases, and 15 bases stayed unmatched. The CDR3 contains 16 residues. In germline, CDR1 is LNHDA, CDR2 SQIVND (reference sequence).

This sequence joins TRBV10-2 and TRBJ1-1; 9 bases map to TRBD1. The CDR3 covers 14 residues. J was trimmed by 2 bases and V by 8 bases; bases with no gene match: 6. The V gene's germline CDR1 is WSHSY and CDR2 SAAADI. The chain's CDR3 is CASRDRVLNTEAFF. The CDR3 coding sequence is TGCGCCAGCCGGGACAGGGTTTTAAACACTGAAGCTTTCTTT.